Each of the 9 T cell receptor beta chains below was sequenced from the same sample in a study of cytomegalovirus exposure and HLA in healthy donors. Primers: 60 Vbeta forward and 13 Jbeta reverse. TCRdb's copy holds only in-frame clones and misses some; the assay was immunoSEQ multiplex PCR. The top ten clones hold around 5.9% of a sample with 200,000 or so clones, around 75% of them seen once. Sequenced material: PBMCs. The receptors derive from a woman aged 25-40 years in good health and CMV-seropositive.

The V call is TRBV11-2, the J call TRBJ1-2; D is undetermined. V was clipped by 0 bases and J by 1 base, with 18 bases between them. The CDR3 runs to 18 residues. Looked up from germline, CDR1 is SGHAT and CDR2 is FQNNGV. DNA for the CDR3: TGTGCCAGCAGCTTAGAGCGGGTTGGACGTTCGGTTAACTATGGCTACACCTTC. This sequence encodes CASSLERVGRSVNYGYTF.

The CDR3 protein is CASSPGVVVGYGYTF. The CDR3 bases are TGTGCCAGCAGCCCAGGGGTCGTCGTAGGCTATGGCTACACCTTC. V is TRBV7-9 and J is TRBJ1-2, with D tentatively TRBD1 (6 bases). V was shortened by 5 bases and J by 4 bases, with 17 bases between the two germline ends. Germline values: CDR1 SEHNR, CDR2 FQNEAQ (reference sequence). The CDR3 contains 15 residues.

The V call is TRBV15, the J call TRBJ1-1; TRBD1 matches 8 bases. Trimming took 10 bases from V and 4 from J; bases not matched to a gene: 2. Germline CDR1 reads LNHNV; CDR2 reads YYDKDF (reference sequence). The CDR3 runs to 11 residues. CDR3 region: CASTGGTEAFF. The CDR3 coding sequence is TGTGCCAGCACAGGGGGCACTGAAGCTTTCTTT.

The V gene is TRBV7-9, the J gene TRBJ1-4, with no clear D. The CDR3 is 15 residues long. V was clipped by 5 bases and J by 7 bases, with 17 bases between them. Germline lookup yields CDR1 SEHNR and CDR2 FQNEAQ (reference sequence). CDR3 nucleotide sequence: TGTGCCAGCAGCCTGGTCGGGAACTATGGTGAAAAACTGTTTTTT. Translation gives CASSLVGNYGEKLFF.

V and J are TRBV29-1 and TRBJ2-1; D is uncertain. Deletions cut 4 bases from V and 0 bases from J, with 10 bases between. CDR1 is SQVTM and CDR2 is ANQGSEA in the germline V gene. The CDR3 consists of 14 residues. CDR3 nucleotides: TGCAGCGTTGGAGGTAAGAGCTCCTACAATGAGCAGTTCTTC. It translates to CSVGGKSSYNEQFF.

The V and J genes are TRBV5-1 and TRBJ1-2; 9 bases match TRBD1. CDR3 size: 16 residues. The J segment lost 1 base and the V segment lost 4 bases, leaving 8 bases of the junction unmatched. In germline, CDR1 is SGHRS, CDR2 YFSETQ. CDR3 sequence: CASSPGTGLVNYGYTF. The CDR3 DNA follows: TGCGCCAGCAGCCCTGGGACAGGGTTAGTTAACTATGGCTACACCTTC.

This clone was counted a few times. The chain joins TRBV10-2 to TRBJ2-7; no clear D gene. The CDR3 length is 13 residues. The germline V gene has CDR1 WSHSY and CDR2 SAAADI. Trimming cost V 8 bases and J 5 bases, with 16 bases left between them. The CDR3 region is CASSSEWANEQYF. The CDR3 nucleotides read TGCGCCAGCTCCTCCGAGTGGGCGAACGAGCAGTACTTC.

V usage is TRBV6-5 and J usage is TRBJ2-1, with D hard to call. CDR3 length: 13 residues. Germline V gene lookup returns CDR1 MNHEY and CDR2 SVGAGI. V was pared by 2 bases and J by 6 bases, with 8 bases between. Here the CDR3 DNA reads TGTGCCAGCAGTTACACCCCTACCAATGAGCAGTTCTTC. This encodes CASSYTPTNEQFF.

This chain uses TRBV18 with TRBJ2-5; 8 nucleotides line up with TRBD2. Losses at the gene ends were 4 bases for V and 5 bases for J; bases not matched to a gene: 12. The CDR3 runs to 16 residues. The germline V gene has CDR1 KGHSH and CDR2 LQKENI. CDR3 coding DNA: TGTGCCAGCTCACGAGGGGTCCCTAGCGGGTTGGAGACCCAGTACTTC. Translating it yields CASSRGVPSGLETQYF.